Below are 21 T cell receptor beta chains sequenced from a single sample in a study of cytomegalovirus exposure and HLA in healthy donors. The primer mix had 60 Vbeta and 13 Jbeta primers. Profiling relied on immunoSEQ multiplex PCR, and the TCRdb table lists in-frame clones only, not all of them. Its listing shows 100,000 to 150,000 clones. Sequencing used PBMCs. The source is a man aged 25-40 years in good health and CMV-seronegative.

The CDR3 DNA follows: TGCGCCAGCAGTGAATCCCCAGGGGGCGATGAGCAGTTCTTC. It specifies CASSESPGGDEQFF. The chain carries TRBV10-1 and TRBJ2-1, with TRBD1 matching over 8 bases. Germline V gene sequence: CDR1 WNHNN, CDR2 SYGVQD (reference sequence). V dropped 3 bases and J dropped 8; count of bases not matched to a gene: 6. This CDR3 contains 14 residues.

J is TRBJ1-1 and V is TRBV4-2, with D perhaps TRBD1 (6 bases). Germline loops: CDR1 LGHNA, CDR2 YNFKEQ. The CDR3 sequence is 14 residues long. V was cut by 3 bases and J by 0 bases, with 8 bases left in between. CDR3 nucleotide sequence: TGTGCCAGCAGCCATGGACAGTTGAACACTGAAGCTTTCTTT. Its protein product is CASSHGQLNTEAFF.

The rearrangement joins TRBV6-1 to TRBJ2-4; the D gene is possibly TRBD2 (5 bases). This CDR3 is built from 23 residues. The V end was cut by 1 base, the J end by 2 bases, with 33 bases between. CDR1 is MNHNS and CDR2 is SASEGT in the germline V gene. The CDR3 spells CASSEVTGIPIDRRKGPKNIQYF. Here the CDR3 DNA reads TGTGCCAGCAGTGAAGTAACCGGGATACCAATAGATCGCCGAAAGGGCCCCAAAAACATTCAGTACTTC.

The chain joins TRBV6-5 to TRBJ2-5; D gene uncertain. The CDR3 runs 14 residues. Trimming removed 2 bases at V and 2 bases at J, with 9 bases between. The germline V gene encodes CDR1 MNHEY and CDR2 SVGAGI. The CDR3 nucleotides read TGTGCCAGCAGTTACGGAGAGTTACAAGAGACCCAGTACTTC. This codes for CASSYGELQETQYF.

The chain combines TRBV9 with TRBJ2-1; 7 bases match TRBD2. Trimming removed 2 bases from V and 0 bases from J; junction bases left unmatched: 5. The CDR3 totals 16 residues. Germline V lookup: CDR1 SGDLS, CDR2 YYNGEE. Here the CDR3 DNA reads TGTGCCAGCAGCGTTTCAGGCGGGGGCTCCTACAATGAGCAGTTCTTC. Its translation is CASSVSGGGSYNEQFF.

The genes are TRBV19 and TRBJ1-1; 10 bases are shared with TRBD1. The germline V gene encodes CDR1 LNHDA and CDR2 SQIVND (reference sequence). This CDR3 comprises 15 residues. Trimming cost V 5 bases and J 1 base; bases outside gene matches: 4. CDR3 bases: TGTGCCAGTAGTCCAGGACAGGGGGGGAACACTGAAGCTTTCTTT. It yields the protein CASSPGQGGNTEAFF.

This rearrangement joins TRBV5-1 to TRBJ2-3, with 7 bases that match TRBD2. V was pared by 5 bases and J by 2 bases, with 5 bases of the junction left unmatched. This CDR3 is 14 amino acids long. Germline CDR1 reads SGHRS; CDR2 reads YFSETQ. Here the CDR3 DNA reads TGCGCCAGCAGAACTAGCGATTTCACAGATACGCAGTATTTT. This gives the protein CASRTSDFTDTQYF.

CDR3 protein: CASSSPGGQENTEAFF. Here the CDR3 DNA reads TGTGCCAGCAGTTCACCGGGGGGACAGGAGAACACTGAAGCTTTCTTT. This chain joins TRBV28 and TRBJ1-1; 8 nucleotides line up with TRBD1. CDR1 is MDHEN and CDR2 is SYDVKM in the germline V gene. The CDR3 runs 16 residues. Losses at the gene ends were 4 bases for V and 1 base for J; bases not matched to a gene: 8. The full variable domain, completed using reference TRBV28 and TRBJ1-1, is DVKVTQSSRYLVKRTGEKVFLECVQDMDHENMFWYRQDPGLGLRLIYFSYDVKMKEKGDIPEGYSVSREKKERFSLILESASTNQTSMYLCASSSPGGQENTEAFFGQGTRLTVV.

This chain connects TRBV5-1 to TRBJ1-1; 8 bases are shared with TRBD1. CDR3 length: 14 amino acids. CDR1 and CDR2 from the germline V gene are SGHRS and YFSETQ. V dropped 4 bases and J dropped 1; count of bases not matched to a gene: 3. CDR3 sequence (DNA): TGCGCCAGCAGCAGGACAGGGACGAACACTGAAGCTTTCTTT. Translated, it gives CASSRTGTNTEAFF. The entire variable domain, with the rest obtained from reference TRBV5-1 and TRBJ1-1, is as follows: KAGVTQTPRYLIKTRGQQVTLSCSPISGHRSVSWYQQTPGQGLQFLFEYFSETQRNKGNFPGRFSGRQFSNSRSEMNVSTLELGDSALYLCASSRTGTNTEAFFGQGTRLTVV.

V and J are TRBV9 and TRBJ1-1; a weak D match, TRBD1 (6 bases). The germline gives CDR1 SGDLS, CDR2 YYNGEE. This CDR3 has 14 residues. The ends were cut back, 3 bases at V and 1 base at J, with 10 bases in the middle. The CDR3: CASSAEGENTEAFF. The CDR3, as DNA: TGTGCCAGCAGCGCAGAGGGGGAGAACACTGAAGCTTTCTTT.

The DNA of the CDR3 is TGTGCCAGCTCAAGCCGGGACAGAAAAGCAGGCTATGGCTACACCTTC. It specifies CASSSRDRKAGYGYTF. This rearrangement joins TRBV18 to TRBJ1-2; 7 bases are a match to TRBD1. This CDR3 region has 16 residues. The trim removed 5 bases at V and 4 bases at J, leaving 13 bases unmatched. Germline-derived CDR1 and CDR2 are KGHSH and LQKENI.

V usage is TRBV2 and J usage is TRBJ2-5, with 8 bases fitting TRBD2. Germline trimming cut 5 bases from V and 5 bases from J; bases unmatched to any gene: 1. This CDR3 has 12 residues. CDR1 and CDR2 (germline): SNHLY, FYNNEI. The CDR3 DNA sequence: TGTGCCAGCAGTCCTAGCGGGGAGACCCAGTACTTC. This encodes CASSPSGETQYF.

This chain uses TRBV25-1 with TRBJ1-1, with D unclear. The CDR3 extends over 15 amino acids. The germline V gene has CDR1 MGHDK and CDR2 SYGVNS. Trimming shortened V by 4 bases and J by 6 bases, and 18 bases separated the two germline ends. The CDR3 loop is CASSGALTPSAEAFF. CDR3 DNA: TGTGCCAGCAGTGGGGCGCTGACACCGTCGGCTGAAGCTTTCTTT.

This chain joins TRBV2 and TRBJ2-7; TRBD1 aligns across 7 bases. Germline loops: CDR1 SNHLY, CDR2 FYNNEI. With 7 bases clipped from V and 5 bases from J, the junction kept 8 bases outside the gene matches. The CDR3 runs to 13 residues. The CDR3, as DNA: TGTGCCAGCAACCTAGACAGGGTAGACGAGCAGTACTTC. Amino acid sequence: CASNLDRVDEQYF.

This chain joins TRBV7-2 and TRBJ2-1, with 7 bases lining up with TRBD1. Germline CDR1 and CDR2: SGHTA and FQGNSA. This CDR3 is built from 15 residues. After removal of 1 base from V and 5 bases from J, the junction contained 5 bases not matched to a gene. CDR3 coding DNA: TGTGCCAGCAGCTTAGGGGACAGCAAGAACAATGAGCAGTTCTTC. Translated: CASSLGDSKNNEQFF.

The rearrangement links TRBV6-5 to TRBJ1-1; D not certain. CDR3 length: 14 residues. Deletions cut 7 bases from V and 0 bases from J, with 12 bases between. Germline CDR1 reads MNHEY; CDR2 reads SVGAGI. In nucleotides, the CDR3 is TGTGCCAGCACGGGAGGAGGGTTGAACACTGAAGCTTTCTTT. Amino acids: CASTGGGLNTEAFF.

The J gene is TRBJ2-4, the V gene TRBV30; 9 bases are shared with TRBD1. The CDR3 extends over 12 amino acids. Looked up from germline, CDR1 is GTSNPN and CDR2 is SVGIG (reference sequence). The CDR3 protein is CAGAGQGNIQYF. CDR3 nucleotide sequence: TGTGCTGGCGCCGGACAGGGGAACATTCAGTACTTC. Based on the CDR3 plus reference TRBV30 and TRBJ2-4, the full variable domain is SQTIHQWPATLVQPVGSPLSLECTVEGTSNPNLYWYRQAAGRGLQLLFYSVGIGQISSEVPQNLSASRPQDRQFILSSKKLLLSDSGFYLCAGAGQGNIQYFGAGTRLSVL.

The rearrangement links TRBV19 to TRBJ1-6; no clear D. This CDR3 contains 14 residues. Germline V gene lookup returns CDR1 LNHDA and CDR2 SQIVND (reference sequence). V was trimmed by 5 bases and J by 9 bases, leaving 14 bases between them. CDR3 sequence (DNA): TGTGCCAGTAGTGGTAATCGAGGTGCTTCACCCCTCCACTTT. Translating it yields CASSGNRGASPLHF.

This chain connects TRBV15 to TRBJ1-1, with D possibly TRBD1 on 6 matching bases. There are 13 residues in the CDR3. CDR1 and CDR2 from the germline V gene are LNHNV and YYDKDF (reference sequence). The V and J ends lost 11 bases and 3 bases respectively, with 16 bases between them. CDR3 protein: CAAKQGVDTEAFF. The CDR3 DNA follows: TGTGCCGCCAAACAGGGAGTGGACACTGAAGCTTTCTTT.

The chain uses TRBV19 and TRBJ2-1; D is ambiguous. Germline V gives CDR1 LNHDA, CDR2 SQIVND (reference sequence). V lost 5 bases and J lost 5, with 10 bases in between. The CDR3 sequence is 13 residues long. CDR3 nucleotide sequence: TGTGCCAGTAGTGAAACAGCCAACAATGAGCAGTTCTTC. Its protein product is CASSETANNEQFF.

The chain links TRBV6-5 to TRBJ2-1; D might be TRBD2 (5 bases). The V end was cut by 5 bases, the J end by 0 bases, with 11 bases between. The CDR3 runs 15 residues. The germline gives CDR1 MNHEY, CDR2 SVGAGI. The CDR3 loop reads CASSPLASSYNEQFF. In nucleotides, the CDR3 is TGTGCCAGCAGTCCTCTAGCCTCCTCCTACAATGAGCAGTTCTTC.